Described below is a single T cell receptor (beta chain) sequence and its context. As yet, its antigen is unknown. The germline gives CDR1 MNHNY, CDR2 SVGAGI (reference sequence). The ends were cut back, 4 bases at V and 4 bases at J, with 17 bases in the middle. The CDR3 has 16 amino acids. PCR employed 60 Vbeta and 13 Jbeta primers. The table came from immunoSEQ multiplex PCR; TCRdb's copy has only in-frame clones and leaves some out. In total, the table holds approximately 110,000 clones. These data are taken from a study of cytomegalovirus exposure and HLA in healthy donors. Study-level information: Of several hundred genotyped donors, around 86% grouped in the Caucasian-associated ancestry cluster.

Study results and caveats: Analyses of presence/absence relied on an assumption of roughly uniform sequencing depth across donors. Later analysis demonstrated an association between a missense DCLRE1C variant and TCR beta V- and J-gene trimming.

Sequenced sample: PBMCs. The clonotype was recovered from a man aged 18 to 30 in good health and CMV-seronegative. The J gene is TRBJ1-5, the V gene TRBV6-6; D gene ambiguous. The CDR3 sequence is CASSSRRRGSNQPQHF. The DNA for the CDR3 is TGTGCCAGCAGTTCCCGTCGACGGGGATCTAATCAGCCCCAGCATTTT.